This T cell receptor (beta chain) was captured in a study of T cell responses to AZD1222 COVID-19 vaccine. Turning to the study itself: Second doses were pooled across both intervals (about 4 or about 12 weeks).

V lost 5 bases, J lost 1 base, and 12 bases lay in between. Germline assignment: CDR1 LNHDA and CDR2 SQIVND (reference sequence). This CDR3 spans 16 amino acids. For this clone: No antigen is known for it.

Notes on the study in general: Mostly white British, mostly female donors; authors suggested clonal diversity may be underestimated.

This table comes from immunoSEQ multiplex PCR, and its TCRdb copy is limited to in-frame clones, with some not included. The sample has about 86,000 clones, roughly 89% seen once; the top ten hold 2% to 2.5%. The V and J genes are TRBV19 and TRBJ1-6; D unresolved. The clonotype comes from an adult in good health. The sample was peripheral blood, taken on day 0 of AZD1222 vaccination. Here the CDR3 DNA reads TGTGCCAGTAGTCCACAACTTGGGTCCTATAATTCACCCCTCCACTTT. Encoded protein: CASSPQLGSYNSPLHF.